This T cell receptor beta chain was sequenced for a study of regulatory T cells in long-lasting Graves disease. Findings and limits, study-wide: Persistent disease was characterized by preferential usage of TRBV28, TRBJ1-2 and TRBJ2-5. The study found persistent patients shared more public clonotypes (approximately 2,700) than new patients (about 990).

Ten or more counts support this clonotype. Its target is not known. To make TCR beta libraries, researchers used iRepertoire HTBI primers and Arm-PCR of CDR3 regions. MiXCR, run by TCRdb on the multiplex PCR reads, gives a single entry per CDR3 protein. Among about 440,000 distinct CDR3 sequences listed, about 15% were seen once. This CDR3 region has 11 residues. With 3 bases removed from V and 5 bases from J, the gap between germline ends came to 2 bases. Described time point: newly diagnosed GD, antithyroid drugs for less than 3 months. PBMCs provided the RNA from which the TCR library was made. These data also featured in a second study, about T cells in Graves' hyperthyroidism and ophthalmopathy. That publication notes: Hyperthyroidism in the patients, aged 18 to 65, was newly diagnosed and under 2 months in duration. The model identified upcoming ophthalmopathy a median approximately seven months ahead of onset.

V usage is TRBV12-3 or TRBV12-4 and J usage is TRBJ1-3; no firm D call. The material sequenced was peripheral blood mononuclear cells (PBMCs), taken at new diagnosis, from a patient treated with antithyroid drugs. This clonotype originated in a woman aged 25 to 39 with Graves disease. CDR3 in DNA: TGTGCCAGCAGTTTCCGAAACACCATATATTTT. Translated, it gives CASSFRNTIYF.